Listed below are T cell receptor beta chains from one sample, sequenced in a study of blood T cell repertoires in COVID-19. Clones were read by immunoSEQ multiplex PCR, and TCRdb kept only the in-frame ones, dropping some. The sample consists of around 120,000 clones, less than 85% of them appearing once. The material sequenced was peripheral blood. Source of these receptors: a man in his fifties with acute or convalescent COVID-19. Both conserved end residues are part of each CDR3. D genes are given only for firm matches. A row's size may be missing; if present it is once, few, many or a size class.

length,J,size,D,V,CDR3,DNA
13,TRBJ2-1,few,TRBD2,TRBV3-1/TRBV3-2,CASSRSGSNEQFF,TGTGCCAGCAGTCGTAGCGGGAGCAATGAGCAGTTCTTC
15,TRBJ1-5,NA,TRBD1,TRBV6-5,CASSPEEGAHQPQHF,TGTGCCAGCAGTCCCGAAGAGGGGGCGCATCAGCCCCAGCATTTT
14,TRBJ1-4,NA,NA,TRBV28,CASSLRQFPEKLFF,TGTGCCAGCAGTTTAAGACAGTTTCCTGAAAAACTGTTTTTT
14,TRBJ1-1,NA,TRBD1,TRBV5-1,CASSLGQGGTEAFF,TGCGCCAGCAGCTTGGGCCAGGGGGGCACTGAAGCTTTCTTT
15,TRBJ2-1,NA,TRBD1,TRBV19,CASSSGQGAIGEQFF,TGTGCCAGTAGTTCGGGACAGGGGGCTATCGGAGAGCAGTTCTTC
13,TRBJ2-7,NA,NA,TRBV11-2,CASSLGSSYEQYF,TGTGCCAGCAGCTTAGGGAGCTCCTACGAGCAGTACTTC
11,TRBJ2-3,NA,NA,TRBV20-1,CSALTGTMQYF,TGCAGTGCTCTCACGGGGACAATGCAGTATTTT
13,TRBJ1-1,NA,NA,TRBV10-1,CASSERGPTEAFF,TGCGCCAGCAGTGAGAGGGGCCCCACTGAAGCTTTCTTT
15,TRBJ1-2,NA,TRBD1,TRBV4-1,CASSRVTGTVYGYTF,TGCGCCAGCAGCCGCGTAACCGGGACAGTCTATGGCTACACCTTC
13,TRBJ1-5,NA,NA,TRBV28,CASTVERDQPQHF,TGTGCCAGCACCGTCGAGAGGGATCAGCCCCAGCATTTT
16,TRBJ2-6,NA,NA,TRBV10-2,CASSEGQSSGANVLTF,TGCGCCAGCAGTGAGGGACAGAGCTCTGGGGCCAACGTCCTGACTTTC
19,TRBJ2-1,once,TRBD1,TRBV19,CASSLNRDRGLQLYNEQFF,TGTGCCAGTAGTTTGAACCGGGACAGGGGGCTCCAATTGTACAATGAGCAGTTCTTC
15,TRBJ1-2,NA,NA,TRBV5-1,CASSLAGSRIYGYTF,TGCGCCAGCAGCTTGGCCGGGTCAAGAATCTATGGCTACACCTTC
11,TRBJ2-7,NA,NA,TRBV20-1,CSARGPREQYF,TGCAGTGCTAGAGGCCCGCGCGAGCAGTACTTC
14,TRBJ1-1,NA,NA,TRBV10-3,CAISDSRANTEAFF,TGTGCCATCAGTGATAGCAGAGCGAACACTGAAGCTTTCTTT
13,TRBJ2-3,NA,TRBD1,TRBV29-1,CSGGQGAQNTQYF,TGCAGCGGGGGACAGGGGGCGCAAAATACGCAGTATTTT
15,TRBJ2-7,NA,NA,TRBV19,CASTSEAGSSYEQYF,TGTGCCAGTACCTCGGAGGCGGGGAGCTCCTACGAGCAGTACTTC
18,TRBJ1-4,once,TRBD1,TRBV30,CAWSSGGKRDATNEKLFF,TGTGCCTGGAGTTCAGGGGGTAAAAGGGATGCAACTAATGAAAAACTGTTTTTT
17,TRBJ2-3,few,NA,TRBV28,CASSPLGGFDYTDTQYF,TGTGCCAGCAGTCCCCTGGGGGGATTCGACTACACAGATACGCAGTATTTT
15,TRBJ2-1,NA,TRBD1,TRBV5-1,CASSIPIDRGNEQFF,TGCGCCAGCAGCATCCCGATTGACAGGGGTAATGAGCAGTTCTTC
13,TRBJ1-1,NA,NA,TRBV6-5,CASSTEHHTEAFF,TGTGCCAGCAGTACAGAACACCACACTGAAGCTTTCTTT
15,TRBJ1-3,NA,NA,TRBV7-9,CASSLAASSGNTIYF,TGTGCCAGCAGCTTAGCGGCTTCCTCTGGAAACACCATATATTTT
13,TRBJ1-5,NA,TRBD1,TRBV12-3/TRBV12-4,CASSSGGGQPQHF,TGTGCCAGCAGTTCAGGGGGCGGTCAGCCCCAGCATTTT
13,TRBJ1-5,NA,NA,TRBV12-3/TRBV12-4,CASSPGLWQPQHF,TGTGCCAGCAGTCCTGGCCTTTGGCAGCCCCAGCATTTT
16,TRBJ1-6,NA,NA,TRBV5-5,CASSLGKSSYNSPLHF,TGTGCCAGCAGCTTGGGCAAGAGCTCCTATAATTCACCCCTCCACTTT
15,TRBJ1-1,NA,NA,TRBV4-1,CASSQTRVSLAEAFF,TGCGCCAGCAGCCAAACGAGGGTTTCCCTAGCTGAAGCTTTCTTT
15,TRBJ1-6,NA,TRBD1,TRBV7-3,CASSLIGTGNSPLHF,TGTGCCAGCAGCTTAATCGGGACAGGGAATTCACCCCTCCACTTT
16,TRBJ1-4,NA,TRBD1,TRBV10-2,CASSEIPGTGLEKLFF,TGCGCCAGCAGTGAGATTCCCGGGACAGGGCTTGAAAAACTGTTTTTT